This T cell receptor (beta chain) stems from a study of follicular helper T cells after annual influenza vaccination. TCRdb's table, derived via immunoSEQ multiplex PCR, lists solely in-frame clones and lacks some. The sample includes about 13,000 clones, about 78% of them seen just once. Time point defined: 2014-2015 season, pre-vaccination. The CDR3 totals 15 residues. This chain joins TRBV12-1 and TRBJ1-2. TRBV12-1 is labeled a pseudogene. The sequenced sample was CXCR5- memory CD4+ T cells sorted from blood, obtained on the day of influenza vaccination. This clonotype was obtained from an adult who received the influenza vaccine. CDR3 DNA sequence: TGTGCCAGCAGCTTTTTGGGTGGAGGATACTATGGCTACACCTTC. Protein: CASSFLGGGYYGYTF.